This T cell receptor (beta chain) appears in the sequencing data of a study of cytomegalovirus exposure and HLA in healthy donors. Amplification used 60 Vbeta primers and 13 Jbeta primers. Profiling relied on immunoSEQ multiplex PCR, and the TCRdb table lists in-frame clones only, not all of them. The table lists about 140,000 clones, more than 70% of them singletons, with approximately 3.9% in the top ten. Per the germline V gene, CDR1 is MNHEY and CDR2 is SVGAGI. This CDR3 region has 13 residues. Deletions cut 5 bases from V and 3 bases from J, with 10 bases between. The clonotype originates from a man in his forties or fifties in good health and CMV-seropositive. The source material was PBMCs. The chain couples TRBV6-5 to TRBJ1-1; D is perhaps TRBD1 (5 bases). Written as DNA, the CDR3 is TGTGCCAGCAGTCGAAGGGGTGACACTGAAGCTTTCTTT. Its translation is CASSRRGDTEAFF.